This T cell receptor (beta chain) was identified during a study of blood T cell repertoires in COVID-19. Study-wide background: The United States, Italy and Spain provided the acute and convalescent COVID-19 samples. PBMCs, B-cell-depleted T cells, or T cells were the source of the cDNA or gDNA that made up the material.

Authors' analysis steps: Researchers report that nucleated cell counts were estimated from reference gene primer amplification. TCRdb's copy holds only in-frame clones and misses some; the assay was immunoSEQ multiplex PCR. V, J and clone size are those of that table, while D and trimming were read from the DNA. The data show 30,000 or so clones, with just over 85% seen just once and 5% to 6.5% held by the top ten. The CDR3 length is 13 residues. Germline CDR1 and CDR2: GTSNPN and SVGIG (reference sequence). Deletions cut 1 base from V and 5 bases from J, with 8 bases between. Sequencing used peripheral blood. This TCR derives from a woman aged 80 or over with active or convalescent COVID-19. The rearrangement links TRBV30 to TRBJ1-4, with D tentatively TRBD1 (5 bases). The DNA of the CDR3 is TGTGCCTGGAGTGGGGGCAGGAATGAAAAACTGTTTTTT. Translating gives CAWSGGRNEKLFF.